The sequence of this T cell receptor (beta chain) was determined in a study of blood T cell repertoires in COVID-19. Study at large: Italy, Spain and the United States were the sources of the convalescent and acute COVID-19 samples. T cells, B-cell-depleted T cells, or PBMCs provided the cDNA or gDNA that served as material.

Seattle patients were enrolled during active infection and followed longitudinally. CDR1 is SGHDT and CDR2 is YYEEEE in the germline V gene. V lost 1 base and J 7 bases, leaving 14 bases between the germline ends. The CDR3 extends over 14 amino acids. TCRdb keeps only in-frame clones here, not all; method: immunoSEQ multiplex PCR. Among 200,000 to 250,000 clones, about four fifths were seen once, and the ten largest hold roughly 8%. The origin of this receptor is a woman of 80 years or more with COVID-19, enrolled during active disease. The specimen sequenced was peripheral blood. The J gene is TRBJ1-2, the V gene TRBV5-6, with D possibly matching TRBD1 (5 bases). The CDR3 reads CASSLPSGIGGYTF. As DNA, the CDR3 is TGTGCCAGCAGCTTGCCCTCAGGGATAGGTGGCTACACCTTC.